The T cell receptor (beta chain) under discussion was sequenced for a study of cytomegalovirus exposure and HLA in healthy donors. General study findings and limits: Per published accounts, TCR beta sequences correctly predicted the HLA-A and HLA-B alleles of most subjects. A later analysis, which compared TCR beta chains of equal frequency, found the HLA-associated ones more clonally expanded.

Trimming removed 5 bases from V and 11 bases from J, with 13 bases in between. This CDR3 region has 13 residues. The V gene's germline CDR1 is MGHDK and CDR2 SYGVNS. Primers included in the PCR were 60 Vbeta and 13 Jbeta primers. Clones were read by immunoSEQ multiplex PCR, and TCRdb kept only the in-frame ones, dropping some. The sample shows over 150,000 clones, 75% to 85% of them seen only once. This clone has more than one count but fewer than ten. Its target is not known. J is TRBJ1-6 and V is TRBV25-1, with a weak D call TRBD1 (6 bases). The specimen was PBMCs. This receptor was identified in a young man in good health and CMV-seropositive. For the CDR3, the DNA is TGTGCCAGCAGTCCCCGACAGGAAGCACCCCTCCACTTT. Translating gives CASSPRQEAPLHF.